This T cell receptor (beta chain) originates from a study of early T cells in non-severe SARS-CoV-2 infection. Study in general: With bulk RNA from unsorted whole blood as input, sequencing yielded unpaired chains.

Regarding the study as a whole: VDJdb matches were skewed toward anti-spike CD8 T cell responses.

The length of the CDR3 is 17 residues. J was trimmed by 0 bases and V by 7 bases; bases with no gene match: 14. Attachment of unique molecular identifiers to individual cDNA molecules was performed. TCRdb re-called the 5' RACE reads with MiXCR, one entry per CDR3 protein. The top ten clones hold around 1.2% of a sample with 75,000 to 90,000 distinct CDR3 sequences, roughly 13% of them seen once. This clonotype was seen many times. Its antigen is not known. The receptor's source is an adult who was a healthcare worker with PCR-confirmed SARS-CoV-2 infection or an uninfected control (not recorded which). The chain couples TRBV12-3 or TRBV12-4 to TRBJ2-5; 7 nucleotides agree with TRBD1. Sequencing used whole blood. DNA of the CDR3: TGTGCCAGCACCCCGGGGTGGGGCAGGGGGTACCAAGAGACCCAGTACTTC. Translated: CASTPGWGRGYQETQYF.